The present T cell receptor beta chain was sequenced within a study of early T cells in non-severe SARS-CoV-2 infection. Study background: RNA in bulk from unsorted whole blood was sequenced, and chains were unpaired.

This CDR3 region has 11 residues. Per the germline V gene, CDR1 is MGHDK and CDR2 is SYGVNS. V lost 6 bases, J lost 4 bases, and 7 bases lay in between. Unique molecular identifiers (one per individual cDNA molecule) were attached. TCRdb passed the 5' RACE reads through MiXCR, listing each CDR3 protein once. The sample includes fewer than 75,000 distinct CDR3 sequences, roughly 21% of them seen just once. The sample consisted of whole blood, taken at baseline. The chain uses TRBV25-1 and TRBJ2-7; D not resolved. This TCR was sampled from an adult who was a healthcare worker with PCR-confirmed SARS-CoV-2 infection or an uninfected control (not recorded which). CDR3 residues: CASSHGYEQYF. Written as DNA, the CDR3 is TGTGCCAGCAGCCACGGTTACGAGCAGTACTTC.